This T cell receptor (beta chain) is from a study of cytomegalovirus exposure and HLA in healthy donors. In the case of this clone: Its target is unknown.

The study's findings and limits: Cytomegalovirus-associated status was assigned to about 160 TCR beta chains. On later analysis, the bulk of CMV-associated TCR beta chains appeared to be HLA-restricted. As confirmed in vitro, three CMV-associated chains were specific for CMV antigens.

The PCR had 60 Vbeta and 13 Jbeta primers. The data were produced by immunoSEQ multiplex PCR, yet TCRdb's version contains in-frame clones alone and is incomplete. The table for this sample gives tens of thousands of clones. In germline, CDR1 is SEHNR, CDR2 FQNEAQ (reference sequence). Deletions cut 5 bases from V and 6 bases from J, with 16 bases between. The CDR3 loop spans 15 amino acids. The sequence was collected from a woman in her 40s in good health and CMV-seronegative. The source material was PBMCs. V and J are TRBV7-9 and TRBJ2-2; unclear D gene. The CDR3 sequence is CASSLLTIGAGELFF. CDR3 DNA: TGTGCCAGCAGCCTCCTAACTATCGGCGCCGGGGAGCTGTTTTTT.